This is a list of T cell receptor beta chains from one sample in a study of OX40 agonist ivuxolimab in advanced cancers. This table comes from immunoSEQ multiplex PCR, and its TCRdb copy is limited to in-frame clones, with some not included. In the table there are about 52,000 clones, approximately 94% of which are singletons. The specimen comprised CD4+ or CD8+ T cells sorted from blood, sampled in a trial of the OX40 agonist ivuxolimab. These receptors came from an adult with an advanced solid tumor such as melanoma, head and neck, liver or kidney cancer. Each CDR3 is given with its conserved first and last residue. The D gene is left open where the match is weak.

TRBD2 TRBJ2-7 TRBV4-3 CASSPPISGSYEQYF
. TRBJ1-1 TRBV6-5 CASSYSGGGTEAFF
. TRBJ2-5 TRBV21-1 CASSTTGSETQYF
TRBD2 TRBJ2-1 TRBV27 CASSPSGRGNEQFF
. TRBJ1-2 TRBV19 CASSEIGRGPYGYTF
. TRBJ2-7 TRBV19 CASSKLGSYLVEQYF
. TRBJ1-2 TRBV30 CAWNIGQGYGYTF
. TRBJ2-7 TRBV4-1 CASSLLDTQSSYEQYF
TRBD1 TRBJ1-5 TRBV28 CASRGTGLAQPQHF
. TRBJ2-7 TRBV11-2 CASSPSYEQYF
TRBD1 TRBJ1-4 TRBV2 CASSAGTGGRGIREKLFF
. TRBJ2-7 TRBV11-2 CASSPPQRSYEQYF
TRBD1 TRBJ1-4 TRBV9 CASSPRTGASTNEKLFF
TRBD2 TRBJ2-7 TRBV5-4 CASSLASGNTYEQYF
. TRBJ2-7 TRBV4-1 CASSQEGLPGSYEQYF
TRBD1 TRBJ2-7 TRBV27 CASSLSGTVNYEQYF
TRBD1 TRBJ2-5 TRBV7-8 CASSSTGTGLQETQYF
TRBD2 TRBJ2-7 TRBV7-2 CASSFSGSLYEQYF
. TRBJ2-7 TRBV11-2 CASSVSKYYEQYF
TRBD2 TRBJ2-1 TRBV10-3 CAISGGLAGLSSYNEQFF
. TRBJ2-5 TRBV29-1 CSVVNRGGQETQYF
. TRBJ1-1 TRBV7-9 CASSPLYLGATEAFF
. TRBJ1-1 TRBV30 CAWRQGIEAFF
TRBD2 TRBJ2-3 TRBV4-1 CASSWREHADTQYF
TRBD1 TRBJ1-2 TRBV25-1 CASSGPGGENGGYTF
TRBD1 TRBJ1-1 TRBV28 CASRPRGNTEAFF
. TRBJ2-2 TRBV29-1 CSVKQGTGELFF
. TRBJ2-7 TRBV4-1 CASSQSLGPISYEQYF
TRBD1 TRBJ1-2 TRBV10-1 CASSVDREYGYTF